Sequencing of this T cell receptor beta chain was carried out in a study of blood T cell repertoires in COVID-19. Study-level background: COVID-19 samples, acute and convalescent, were from the United States, Italy and Spain. PBMCs, B-cell-depleted T cells, or T cells were the source of the cDNA or gDNA that made up the material.

The CDR3 is 17 residues long. V gave up 3 bases and J gave up 0 bases, with 15 bases separating them. Germline CDR1 reads SNHLY; CDR2 reads FYNNEI. In the original analysis: Reference gene primer amplification gave estimated nucleated cell counts. Produced via immunoSEQ multiplex PCR; TCRdb's table is partial and in-frame only. V and J calls and clone size are given by that table; D and trimming were obtained from the DNA. Here the sample spans fewer than 500,000 clones, around 84% being singletons. Source material: peripheral blood. The TCR was taken from a human donor with acute or convalescent COVID-19. The donor label of this sample is uncertain. The J gene is TRBJ1-5, the V gene TRBV2; unclear D gene. CDR3 in DNA: TGTGCCAGCAGTGAGAGGAGGTCGCTACTTAGCAATCAGCCCCAGCATTTT. This translates into CASSERRSLLSNQPQHF.